This entry describes one T cell receptor beta chain. An end of the junction does not agree with germline; a read error may underlie this. PBMC libraries mostly used 450 to 600 ng of input genomic DNA, with six replicates per sample. This table comes from immunoSEQ multiplex PCR, and its TCRdb copy is limited to in-frame clones, with some not included. The sample includes about 15,000 clones, roughly 64% seen only once; the top ten take under 2.5%. This specimen belongs to a study of neoadjuvant anti-PD-1 for oral cavity cancer. Study information: Patients mostly received three to four biweekly nivolumab doses at 3 mg/kg before surgery. Non-progressing patients received a fourth nivolumab dose near day 43, then surgery on days 50-56.

Patients were newly diagnosed with stage II-IVA oral cavity squamous cell carcinoma without prior systemic or radiation treatment. CDR3 length: 13 residues. The germline gives CDR1 MNHEY, CDR2 SVGAGI. The gene calls are TRBV6-5 and TRBJ1-1; D ambiguous. The clonotype originates from a person between 35 and 79 years old with oral cavity squamous cell carcinoma. Source: PBMCs, taken before nivolumab (anti-PD-1) treatment. The CDR3 sequence: CASNYGLNTEAFF. CDR3 coding DNA: TGTGCCAGCAATTACGGGTTGAACACTGAAGCTTTCTTT.